These 2 T cell receptor beta chains share one sample of origin, sequenced in a study of cytomegalovirus exposure and HLA in healthy donors. The PCR used 60 Vbeta and 13 Jbeta primers. Produced via immunoSEQ multiplex PCR; TCRdb's table is partial and in-frame only. Found here are about 190,000 clones, about 76% of them singletons; the top ten hold roughly 1.6%. The sample comprised PBMCs. The receptor source for this set is a woman between 45 and 60 years old in good health and CMV-seronegative.

J is TRBJ2-3 and V is TRBV9, with a possible D match to TRBD2 (6 bases). The CDR3 extends over 14 amino acids. Germline loops: CDR1 SGDLS, CDR2 YYNGEE. Trimming shortened V by 1 base and J by 7 bases, and 13 bases separated the two germline ends. DNA of the CDR3: TGTGCCAGCAGCGTATATAGCGGTGGCCATACGCAGTATTTT. Its protein product is CASSVYSGGHTQYF.

This sequence joins TRBV5-1 and TRBJ2-1; a weak D match, TRBD2 (5 bases). V was clipped by 4 bases and J by 6 bases, with 11 bases between them. CDR3 length: 13 residues. Germline lookup yields CDR1 SGHRS and CDR2 YFSETQ. The CDR3: CASSDPGGNEQFF. CDR3 DNA: TGCGCCAGCAGCGACCCAGGAGGCAATGAGCAGTTCTTC.